Listed below are T cell receptor beta chains from one sample, sequenced in a study of T cells in Graves' hyperthyroidism and ophthalmopathy. One entry per CDR3 protein, called by TCRdb with MiXCR from the multiplex PCR reads. The sample holds around 450,000 distinct CDR3 sequences, 15% to 18% seen once. What was sequenced was blood. The receptors were sampled from a woman aged 18-35 years with Graves' hyperthyroidism. Both conserved end residues are part of each CDR3. A D gene is named only where the DNA matches it firmly. Some rows have no size entry. The others give once, few or many, or a class for an expanded clone.

.,TRBJ2-7,TRBV5-5,many,CASSSPGNFYEQYF,TGTGCCAGCAGCTCACCCGGGAACTTTTACGAGCAGTACTTC
.,TRBJ2-5,TRBV20-1,.,CSAREQMIETQYF,TGCAGTGCTAGAGAACAGATGATAGAGACCCAGTACTTC
TRBD1,TRBJ2-7,TRBV6-1,many,CASRDRAGRRSEQYF,TGTGCCAGCCGCGACAGGGCTGGAAGGCGTTCCGAGCAGTACTTC
TRBD2,TRBJ2-1,TRBV29-1,.,CSVRQGLATDNEQFF,TGCAGCGTTAGACAGGGACTAGCGACAGACAATGAGCAGTTCTTC
.,TRBJ2-3,TRBV6-1,.,CASSERQGGVTDTQYF,TGTGCCAGCAGCGAAAGACAGGGAGGGGTGACAGATACGCAGTATTTT
.,TRBJ2-1,TRBV7-8,many,CASSSPTGAAYNEQFF,TGTGCCAGCAGCTCCCCTACCGGTGCGGCATACAATGAGCAGTTCTTC
.,TRBJ2-1,TRBV7-6,.,CASSLVSQRGFYNEQFF,TGTGCCAGCAGCTTAGTTTCGCAGAGAGGGTTCTACAATGAGCAGTTCTTC
.,TRBJ2-7,TRBV20-1,.,CSALPVRFGAYEQYF,TGCAGTGCTCTACCCGTCCGGTTTGGAGCCTACGAGCAGTACTTC
.,TRBJ2-2,TRBV15,.,CATSAGDGELFF,TGTGCCACCAGCGCCGGGGATGGGGAGCTGTTTTTT
.,TRBJ2-7,TRBV9,.,CASSAETDYEQYF,TGTGCCAGCAGCGCCGAGACGGATTACGAGCAGTACTTC
.,TRBJ2-2,TRBV19,few,CATTDLGWSTGELFF,TGTGCCACCACGGACCTAGGGTGGAGCACCGGGGAGCTGTTTTTT
TRBD1,TRBJ1-3,TRBV12-3/TRBV12-4,many,CASSQATGLGNTIYF,TGTGCCAGCAGCCAAGCGACAGGGCTTGGAAACACCATATATTTT
TRBD2,TRBJ2-2,TRBV2,many,CASRGTSMGELFF,TGTGCCAGCAGGGGGACTAGCATGGGGGAGCTGTTTTTT
.,TRBJ1-2,TRBV6-2/TRBV6-3,many,CASSYKDIGNYGYTF,TGTGCCAGCAGTTACAAGGACATCGGTAACTATGGCTACACCTTC
TRBD2,TRBJ2-1,TRBV5-1,few,CASSFGLTSGRSNNEQFF,TGCGCCAGCAGCTTTGGATTGACTAGCGGGAGGTCTAACAATGAGCAGTTCTTC
TRBD2,TRBJ2-6,TRBV5-4,.,CASSKGLAGVGGANVLTF,TGTGCCAGCAGCAAGGGACTAGCGGGGGTCGGTGGGGCCAACGTCCTGACTTTC
.,TRBJ1-2,TRBV29-1,.,CSADGGPLGYTF,TGCAGCGCCGACGGGGGGCCGCTAGGCTACACCTTC
TRBD2,TRBJ2-3,TRBV7-9,few,CASSLEGSGGLYTQYF,TGTGCCAGCAGCTTAGAGGGTAGCGGGGGCCTTTATACGCAGTATTTT
.,TRBJ2-3,TRBV7-2,many,CASSLVGGYGTDTQYF,TGTGCCAGCAGCTTAGTCGGAGGGTACGGCACAGATACGCAGTATTTT
.,TRBJ2-7,TRBV20-1,many,CSARGGGLYEQYF,TGCAGTGCTAGAGGCGGGGGCCTCTACGAGCAGTACTTC
.,TRBJ2-7,TRBV4-1,few,CASSQHDSFYEQYF,TGCGCCAGCAGCCAACACGACAGTTTCTACGAGCAGTACTTC
.,TRBJ1-1,TRBV28,many,CASSLPADGVREAFF,TGTGCCAGCAGTTTACCGGCCGACGGAGTACGGGAAGCTTTCTTT
.,TRBJ2-2,TRBV7-3,.,CASSERRTGELFF,TGTGCCAGCAGCGAGCGGCGAACCGGGGAGCTGTTTTTT
.,TRBJ2-1,TRBV5-1,.,CASSWADPNEQFF,TGCGCCAGCAGCTGGGCTGACCCCAATGAGCAGTTCTTC
TRBD2,TRBJ2-5,TRBV10-3,few,CAIGRGGNQETQYF,TGTGCCATCGGACGCGGGGGGAACCAAGAGACCCAGTACTTC
.,TRBJ2-6,TRBV28,few,CASRRLPGANVLTF,TGTGCCAGCAGACGACTACCCGGGGCCAACGTCCTGACTTTC
.,TRBJ2-7,TRBV11-2,.,CASNLDDGSSYEQYF,TGTGCCAGCAACTTAGATGACGGTAGCTCCTACGAGCAGTACTTC
.,TRBJ2-3,TRBV6-2/TRBV6-3,many,CASSYSGGADTQYF,TGTGCCAGCAGTTACTCCGGGGGAGCAGATACGCAGTATTTT
TRBD1,TRBJ2-1,TRBV4-1,few,CASSQTPGQPAVNEQFF,TGCGCCAGCAGCCAAACCCCGGGACAGCCGGCGGTCAATGAGCAGTTCTTC
.,TRBJ1-3,TRBV18,few,CASSPRGLEKGPSGNTIYF,TGTGCCAGCTCACCACGGGGATTAGAGAAAGGCCCCTCTGGAAACACCATATATTTT
.,TRBJ2-7,TRBV12-3/TRBV12-4,.,CASRYGPSSYEQYF,TGTGCCAGTCGCTACGGACCGAGCTCCTACGAGCAGTACTTC
TRBD1,TRBJ1-5,TRBV12-3/TRBV12-4,many,CASSLMDRNQPQHF,TGTGCCAGCAGTCTCATGGACAGGAATCAGCCCCAGCATTTT
TRBD1,TRBJ2-5,TRBV5-1,.,CASSLGDSSFQETQYF,TGCGCCAGCAGCTTGGGGGACAGCAGCTTCCAAGAGACCCAGTACTTC
.,TRBJ2-7,TRBV28,many,CASSLGYYEQYF,TGTGCCAGCAGTTTAGGATACTACGAGCAGTACTTC
.,TRBJ2-1,TRBV13,few,CASSPPGVSYNEQFF,TGTGCCAGCAGCCCCCCGGGGGTCTCCTACAATGAGCAGTTCTTC
TRBD1,TRBJ2-2,TRBV18,many,CASSRLTGKNTGELFF,TGTGCCAGCTCACGACTGACAGGGAAGAACACCGGGGAGCTGTTTTTT
TRBD1,TRBJ2-4,TRBV6-1,few,CASSGRQGIAKNIQYF,TGTGCCAGCAGTGGCCGACAGGGGATAGCCAAAAACATTCAGTACTTC
TRBD2,TRBJ2-1,TRBV3-1,few,CASSRKGSRLAGGSEQFF,TGTGCCAGCAGTCGGAAAGGGTCCCGGCTAGCGGGGGGGAGTGAGCAGTTCTTC
.,TRBJ2-3,TRBV10-2,many,CASSKLERSTDTQYF,TGCGCCAGCAGCAAGCTAGAGAGAAGCACAGATACGCAGTATTTT
TRBD1,TRBJ2-7,TRBV5-4,few,CASSLDGTGNYEQYF,TGTGCCAGCAGCTTGGATGGGACAGGGAACTACGAGCAGTACTTC
TRBD2,TRBJ2-7,TRBV7-7,.,CASSQCSGRAVWEQYF,TGTGCTAGCAGCCAATGTAGCGGGAGGGCTGTGTGGGAGCAGTACTTC
TRBD1,TRBJ1-2,TRBV9,.,CASSATGGQDYGYTF,TGTGCCAGCAGCGCTACGGGGGGACAGGACTATGGCTACACCTTC
TRBD2,TRBJ2-3,TRBV5-5,few,CASSFLGGPPDTQYF,TGTGCCAGCAGCTTTTTGGGAGGGCCCCCAGATACGCAGTATTTT
TRBD1,TRBJ1-4,TRBV7-2,many,CASSLLGQGAGEKLFF,TGTGCCAGCAGCTTACTTGGGCAGGGGGCCGGTGAAAAACTGTTTTTT
TRBD2,TRBJ2-3,TRBV24-1,few,CATSDTGTSGSTDTQYF,TGTGCCACCAGTGACACCGGGACTAGCGGCAGCACAGATACGCAGTATTTT
.,TRBJ2-1,TRBV4-2,many,CASSLYGELYNEQFF,TGTGCCAGCAGCCTATACGGCGAGCTCTACAATGAGCAGTTCTTC
.,TRBJ2-3,TRBV19,once,CASSIVAGAQYF,TGTGCCAGTAGTATAGTAGCAGGGGCGCAGTATTTT
.,TRBJ1-1,TRBV9,once,CASSVEGSNTEAFF,TGTGCCAGCAGCGTAGAGGGTTCGAACACTGAAGCTTTCTTT
TRBD2,TRBJ2-4,TRBV19,few,CASSTGTSGKNIQYF,TGTGCCAGTAGTACAGGGACTAGCGGCAAAAACATTCAGTACTTC